The entry that follows covers one T cell receptor (beta chain) sequence. The antigen is undetermined. A read error may be the cause here, since a much bigger clone is one base away. This sample was taken from a study of T cell repertoires in cytomegalovirus infection. Turning to the study itself: A matching HLA type, together with CMV infection, was signaled by public TCR beta signatures. The study's findings and limits: Based on cumulative public TCR beta family frequency, carriers of CMV plus the relevant HLA were identified.

TCRdb re-derived calls from the reads in MiXCR, one entry per CDR3 protein. The data show about 350,000 distinct CDR3 sequences, approximately 35% seen once. This material consisted of cultured PBMCs, taken from culture after CMV antigen stimulation. The TCR was taken from a human donor in good health (CMV status not recorded). Some clones in this sample may be carry-over from other donors' samples.

In DNA form, the CDR3 reads TGTGCCAGCACCGCGACAGGGACATACAATGAGCAGTTCTTC. Amino acid sequence: CASTATGTYNEQFF. J is TRBJ2-1 and V is TRBV7-2, with 7 nucleotides matching TRBD1. The germline V gene encodes CDR1 SGHTA and CDR2 FQGNSA. The CDR3 totals 14 residues. The trim removed 7 bases at V and 4 bases at J, leaving 7 bases unmatched.